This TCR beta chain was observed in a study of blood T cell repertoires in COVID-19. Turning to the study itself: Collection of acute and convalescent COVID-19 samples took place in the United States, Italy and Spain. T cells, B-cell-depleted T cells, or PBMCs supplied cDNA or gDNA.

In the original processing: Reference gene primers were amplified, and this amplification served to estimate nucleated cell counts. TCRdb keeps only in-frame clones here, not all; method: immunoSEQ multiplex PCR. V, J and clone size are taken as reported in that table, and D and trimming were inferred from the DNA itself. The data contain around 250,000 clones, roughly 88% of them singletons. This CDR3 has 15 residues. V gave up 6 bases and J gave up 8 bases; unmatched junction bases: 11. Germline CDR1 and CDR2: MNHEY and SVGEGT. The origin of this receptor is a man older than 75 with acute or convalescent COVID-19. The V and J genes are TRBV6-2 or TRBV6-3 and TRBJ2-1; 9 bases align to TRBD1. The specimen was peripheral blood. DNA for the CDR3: TGTGCCAGCAGCCGAGGACAGGGGTTTTCCGATGAGCAGTTCTTC. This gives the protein CASSRGQGFSDEQFF.